Reported below is one TCR beta chain. Profiled with immunoSEQ multiplex PCR; TCRdb holds only in-frame clones, not every one. The profile shows 35,000 to 45,000 clones, approximately 70% of them singletons. The entry originates in a study of blood T cell repertoires in COVID-19. The CDR3 contains 16 residues. In germline, CDR1 is MNHEY, CDR2 SVGEGT. V was clipped by 0 bases and J by 8 bases; unmatched bases: 9. Sequencing was done on a sample of peripheral blood. The source is a man older than 75 with acute or convalescent COVID-19. The genes are TRBV6-2 or TRBV6-3 and TRBJ2-1; TRBD2 matches at 8 bases. In nucleotides, the CDR3 is TGTGCCAGCAGTTACTCGACCAGCGGGAGTATATATGAGCAGTTCTTC. Translated, it gives CASSYSTSGSIYEQFF.